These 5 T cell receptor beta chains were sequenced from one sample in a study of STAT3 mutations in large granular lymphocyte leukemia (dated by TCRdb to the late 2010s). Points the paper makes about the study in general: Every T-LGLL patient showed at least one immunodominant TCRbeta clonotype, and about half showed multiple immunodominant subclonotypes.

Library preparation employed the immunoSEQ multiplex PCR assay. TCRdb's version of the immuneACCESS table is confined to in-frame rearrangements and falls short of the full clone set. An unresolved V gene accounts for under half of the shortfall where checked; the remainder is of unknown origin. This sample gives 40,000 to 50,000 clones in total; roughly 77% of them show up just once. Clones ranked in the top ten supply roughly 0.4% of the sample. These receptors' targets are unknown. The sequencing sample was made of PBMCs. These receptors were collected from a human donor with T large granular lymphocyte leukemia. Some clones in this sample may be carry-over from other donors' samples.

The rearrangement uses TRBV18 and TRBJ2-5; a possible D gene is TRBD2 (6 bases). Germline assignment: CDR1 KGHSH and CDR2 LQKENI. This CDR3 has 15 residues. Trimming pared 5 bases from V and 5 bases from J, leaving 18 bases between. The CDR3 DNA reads TGTGCCAGCTCAGCTGCCCAGTGGAGCGGGGAGACCCAGTACTTC. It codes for CASSAAQWSGETQYF.

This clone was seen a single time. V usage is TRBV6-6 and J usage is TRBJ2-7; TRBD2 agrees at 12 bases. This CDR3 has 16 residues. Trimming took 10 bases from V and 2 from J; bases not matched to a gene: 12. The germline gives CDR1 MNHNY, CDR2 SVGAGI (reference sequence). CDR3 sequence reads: CATREGGLAGTYEQYF. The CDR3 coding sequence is TGTGCCACCAGGGAGGGAGGACTAGCGGGGACCTACGAGCAGTACTTC.

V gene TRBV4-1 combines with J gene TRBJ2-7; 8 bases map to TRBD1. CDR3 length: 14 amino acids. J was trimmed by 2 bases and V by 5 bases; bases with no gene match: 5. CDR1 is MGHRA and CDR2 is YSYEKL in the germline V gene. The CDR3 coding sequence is TGCGCCAGCAGCTCCTGGACAGGGACCTACGAGCAGTACTTC. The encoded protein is CASSSWTGTYEQYF.

The DNA of the CDR3 is TGTGCCAGCAGCTTGTACAGCTCCTACAATGAGCAGTTCTTC. It translates to CASSLYSSYNEQFF. The chain combines TRBV5-4 with TRBJ2-1; D is ambiguous. In germline, CDR1 is SGHNT, CDR2 YYREEE (reference sequence). The V end was cut by 1 base, the J end by 0 bases, with 5 bases between. This CDR3 contains 14 residues.

The CDR3 sequence is CASSSLGVLETQYF. The CDR3, as DNA: TGCGCCAGCAGCTCACTCGGGGTCTTGGAGACCCAGTACTTC. The chain combines TRBV5-1 with TRBJ2-5, with D possibly being TRBD2 (5 bases). The CDR3 has 14 residues. V gave up 3 bases and J gave up 5 bases, with 14 bases separating them. CDR1 and CDR2 (germline): SGHRS, YFSETQ.